What follows describes a single T cell receptor (beta chain). Antigen: not known. The V and J ends lost 0 bases and 3 bases respectively, with 15 bases between them. Germline values: CDR1 SGHNT, CDR2 YENEEA. The CDR3 contains 16 residues. Researchers used genomic DNA as the template to profile TCR beta VDJ and CDR3. A single record per CDR3 protein comes from TCRdb applying MiXCR to the reads. This sample has roughly 250,000 distinct CDR3 sequences, with 65% to 90% found just once. These data originate in a study of CD8+CD57+ T cells in acquired aplastic anemia. Study information: An average of 3.2 ug of DNA was obtained from sorted CD4+ and CD8+ cells. Study-level points and caveats: Patients and controls turned out to have more than 25 CD8+ CDR3 sequences in common.

Individuals selected for sequencing had exhibited CD8+CD57+ cell expansion on flow cytometry. Every patient presented with severe acquired aplastic anemia. Blood samples were obtained from patients who had received no prior therapy. Sequenced sample: sorted CD4+, CD8+, or CD8+CD57+ T cells (not recorded which) from PBMCs. The chain uses TRBV11-3 and TRBJ2-7; tentative D call: TRBD1 (5 bases). This clonotype was obtained from a human donor with aplastic anemia. The CDR3: CASSLEATAGIYEQYV. The CDR3 region has the DNA TGTGCCAGCAGCTTAGAAGCGACAGCAGGGATCTACGAGCAGTACGTC.